The 23 T cell receptor beta chains below were found in one sample sequenced in a study of blood T cell repertoires in COVID-19. Sequencing was performed with immunoSEQ multiplex PCR; in TCRdb, only in-frame clones are kept and a portion is missing. Of about 250,000 clones in the sample, more than 75% were seen once. Sequencing input: PBMCs or T cells enriched from blood (not recorded which). The receptors come from a man younger than 30 who had recovered from COVID-19.

The V and J genes are TRBV27 and TRBJ1-5; D is possibly TRBD1 (5 bases). Trimming took off 0 bases at V and 4 bases at J, with 13 bases between the two ends. Germline values: CDR1 MNHEY, CDR2 SMNVEV (reference sequence). The CDR3 runs 16 residues. For the CDR3, the DNA is TGTGCCAGCAGTTTATCGGGGCAGGGCGGAAATCAGCCCCAGCATTTT. Its protein product is CASSLSGQGGNQPQHF.

This rearrangement joins TRBV7-9 to TRBJ2-5, with 7 nucleotides matching TRBD1. J lost 5 bases, V lost 1 base, and 7 bases had no gene match. The CDR3 has 15 residues. Germline-derived CDR1 and CDR2 are SEHNR and FQNEAQ (reference sequence). DNA of the CDR3: TGTGCCAGCAGCTTAGACGGACAGGTGAGGGAGACCCAGTACTTC. Amino acids: CASSLDGQVRETQYF.

This chain uses TRBV27 with TRBJ1-4, with D maybe TRBD1 (6 bases). Germline CDR1 MNHEY, CDR2 SMNVEV (reference sequence). Between the trimmed V and J ends, which lost 6 bases and 7 bases, there was a span of 18 bases. The CDR3 loop spans 15 amino acids. The CDR3 loop is CASRMRQDFSEKLFF. The CDR3, as DNA: TGTGCCAGCAGAATGAGACAGGACTTTAGTGAAAAACTGTTTTTT.

This clone appeared a few times. The CDR3 loop is CASSKHAIPSSGANVLTF. The CDR3 region has the DNA TGTGCCAGCAGCAAACATGCTATCCCAAGCTCTGGGGCCAACGTCCTGACTTTC. The chain is built from TRBV21-1 and TRBJ2-6; TRBD2 is taken as the D call from the table, unchecked against the DNA. TRBV21-1 corresponds to a pseudogene. The length of the CDR3 is 18 residues.

The chain is built from TRBV15 and TRBJ2-5; 7 bases are a match to TRBD2. The germline V gene has CDR1 LNHNV and CDR2 YYDKDF (reference sequence). The CDR3 contains 14 residues. V was pared by 0 bases and J by 4 bases, with 2 bases of the junction left unmatched. CDR3: CATSRDRGGETQYF. CDR3 in DNA: TGTGCCACCAGCAGAGATCGCGGGGGAGAGACCCAGTACTTC.

For this clone: The same CDR3 is also encoded by other DNA sequences in this sample. This sequence joins TRBV5-1 and TRBJ1-2; D call uncertain. Looked up from germline, CDR1 is SGHRS and CDR2 is YFSETQ. V was trimmed by 4 bases and J by 0 bases, leaving 10 bases between them. The CDR3 loop spans 14 amino acids. CDR3 protein: CASSLDGANYGYTF. In DNA form, the CDR3 reads TGCGCCAGCAGCCTGGACGGGGCTAACTATGGCTACACCTTC.

V gene TRBV10-1 combines with J gene TRBJ1-1; 8 positions agree with TRBD1. The germline CDR1 and CDR2 sequences are WNHNN and SYGVQD (reference sequence). The CDR3 has 14 amino acids. The trim removed 6 bases at V and 5 bases at J, leaving 8 bases unmatched. The CDR3: CASRRQGPGTEAFF. The CDR3 DNA reads TGCGCCAGCAGGAGACAGGGGCCGGGGACTGAAGCTTTCTTT.

The chain has TRBV30 and TRBJ1-3; TRBD1 aligns across 7 bases. Germline CDR1 and CDR2: GTSNPN and SVGIG (reference sequence). The J segment lost 4 bases and the V segment lost 5 bases, leaving 8 bases of the junction unmatched. This CDR3 is 14 amino acids long. DNA of the CDR3: TGTGCCTGGGGTTTGACAGGGTCGGGAAACACCATATATTTT. Its translation: CAWGLTGSGNTIYF.

V and J are TRBV6-2 or TRBV6-3 and TRBJ2-5; maybe TRBD1 (5 bases). Germline CDR1 is MNHEY and CDR2 is SVGEGT. The V end was cut by 0 bases, the J end by 4 bases, with 15 bases between. The CDR3 totals 16 residues. The CDR3 is CASSYSYRGLGETQYF. DNA for the CDR3: TGTGCCAGCAGTTACTCGTATAGGGGATTGGGAGAGACCCAGTACTTC.

The V call is TRBV5-1, the J call TRBJ1-4; D is possibly TRBD1 (6 bases). V was pared by 0 bases and J by 5 bases, with 8 bases between. In germline, CDR1 is SGHRS, CDR2 YFSETQ. The CDR3 loop spans 14 amino acids. This chain's CDR3 is CASSLVQGNEKLFF. In DNA form, the CDR3 reads TGCGCCAGCAGCTTGGTTCAGGGGAATGAAAAACTGTTTTTT.

The chain links TRBV18 to TRBJ1-1, with D perhaps matching TRBD1 (5 bases). V was pared by 3 bases and J by 5 bases, with 19 bases between. The CDR3 runs to 16 residues. Germline V gene lookup returns CDR1 KGHSH and CDR2 LQKENI. CDR3 sequence (DNA): TGTGCCAGCTCACCCTGGACCGTAGCAGGGATAACTGAAGCTTTCTTT. This sequence encodes CASSPWTVAGITEAFF.

The chain is built from TRBV19 and TRBJ1-5; D is unresolved. The germline CDR1 and CDR2 sequences are LNHDA and SQIVND (reference sequence). Trimming stripped 5 bases from V and 7 bases from J, with 12 bases between. The CDR3 sequence is 13 residues long. The CDR3 sequence is CASSQAGGQPQHF. The CDR3 bases are TGTGCCAGTAGTCAGGCAGGTGGACAGCCCCAGCATTTT. The full variable domain, its missing parts supplied by reference TRBV19 and TRBJ1-5, is DGGITQSPKYLFRKEGQNVTLSCEQNLNHDAMYWYRQDPGQGLRLIYYSQIVNDFQKGDIAEGYSVSREKKESFPLTVTSAQKNPTAFYLCASSQAGGQPQHFGDGTRLSIL.

The chain joins TRBV6-5 to TRBJ2-7, with a tentative D call TRBD2 (6 bases). The CDR3 contains 14 residues. V was clipped by 6 bases and J by 1 base, with 13 bases between them. The V gene's germline CDR1 is MNHEY and CDR2 SVGAGI. The CDR3 nucleotides read TGTGCCAGCAGCTCACTGGGGGGATCCTACGAGCAGTACTTC. Translation: CASSSLGGSYEQYF.

The J gene is TRBJ1-5, the V gene TRBV27; possibly TRBD1 for D (6 bases). The CDR3 is 15 amino acids. The V gene lost 0 bases and the J gene lost 4 bases, with 10 bases spanning the gap. CDR1 and CDR2 from the germline V gene are MNHEY and SMNVEV (reference sequence). The DNA of the CDR3 is TGTGCCAGCAGTTTATCCCCAGGGGTAAATCAGCCCCAGCATTTT. This sequence encodes CASSLSPGVNQPQHF.

The chain employs TRBV3-1 (or the pseudogene TRBV3-2) and TRBJ2-7; 10 positions match TRBD2. V was pared by 1 base and J by 2 bases, with 2 bases of the junction left unmatched. This CDR3 has 15 residues. CDR1 LGHDT and CDR2 YNNKEL come from the germline V gene (reference sequence). As DNA, the CDR3 is TGTGCCAGCAGCCAAGGGAGCGGGGGGGCCTACGAGCAGTACTTC. Encoded protein: CASSQGSGGAYEQYF.

This rearrangement joins TRBV19 to TRBJ1-4, with 7 bases matching TRBD1. Germline V gene data show CDR1 as LNHDA and CDR2 as SQIVND (reference sequence). V dropped 3 bases and J dropped 8; count of bases not matched to a gene: 6. This CDR3 spans 14 amino acids. The CDR3 DNA reads TGTGCCAGTAGTATTCAGGGGGGCCGGGAAAAACTGTTTTTT. It encodes CASSIQGGREKLFF.

The chain joins TRBV19 to TRBJ1-1; 9 positions match TRBD1. Germline V CDR1 and CDR2: LNHDA, SQIVND (reference sequence). The trim removed 5 bases at V and 2 bases at J, leaving 3 bases unmatched. The CDR3 spans 14 residues. The CDR3 DNA sequence: TGTGCCAGTAGTCGGACAGGGGCAAACACTGAAGCTTTCTTT. Protein sequence: CASSRTGANTEAFF.

The table lists this clone with a few counts. V usage is TRBV27 and J usage is TRBJ1-6, with a tentative D call TRBD1 (5 bases). With 1 base removed from V and 7 bases from J, the gap between germline ends came to 17 bases. CDR1 is MNHEY and CDR2 is SMNVEV in the germline V gene (reference sequence). The CDR3 is made up of 17 amino acids. The chain's CDR3 is CASSLYNNPDKNSPLHF. The CDR3 region has the DNA TGTGCCAGCAGTTTATATAATAACCCGGACAAGAATTCACCCCTCCACTTT.

The chain has TRBV4-2 and TRBJ1-6; tentative D call: TRBD1 (6 bases). Trimming pared 4 bases from V and 7 bases from J, leaving 11 bases between. Germline lookup yields CDR1 LGHNA and CDR2 YNFKEQ. CDR3 size: 14 residues. In DNA, the CDR3 is TGTGCCAGCAGCCCAACGGGGGGCAATTCACCCCTCCACTTT. Amino acid sequence: CASSPTGGNSPLHF.

This clone was seen a single time. The chain employs TRBV5-1 and TRBJ2-2; D unresolved. The V and J ends lost 4 bases and 0 bases respectively, with 7 bases between them. The CDR3 consists of 14 residues. The germline V gene has CDR1 SGHRS and CDR2 YFSETQ. CDR3 protein: CASSPVTNTGELFF. In DNA form, the CDR3 reads TGCGCCAGCAGCCCGGTTACGAACACCGGGGAGCTGTTTTTT.

This clone has just a few counts. CDR3 region: CASSILGGGSYNEQFF. CDR3 DNA sequence: TGTGCCAGTAGTATTCTCGGAGGAGGGTCCTACAATGAGCAGTTCTTC. The chain is built from TRBV19 and TRBJ2-1; a possible D gene is TRBD2 (6 bases). The CDR3 contains 16 residues. V was shortened by 3 bases and J by 1 base, with 13 bases between the two germline ends. Germline V gene data show CDR1 as LNHDA and CDR2 as SQIVND (reference sequence).

The gene calls are TRBV5-6 and TRBJ2-1, with TRBD2 matching 8 bases. Losses at the gene ends were 3 bases for V and 6 bases for J; bases not matched to a gene: 5. Germline lookup yields CDR1 SGHDT and CDR2 YYEEEE. The CDR3 runs to 14 residues. The CDR3 sequence: CASSYPGGGNEQFF. CDR3 bases: TGTGCCAGCAGCTACCCCGGGGGGGGCAATGAGCAGTTCTTC.

The gene calls are TRBV28 and TRBJ1-5, with TRBD1 as a possible D gene (5 bases). Between the trimmed V and J ends, which lost 1 base and 3 bases, there was a span of 7 bases. The CDR3 spans 14 residues. Germline loops: CDR1 MDHEN, CDR2 SYDVKM. The CDR3 DNA sequence: TGTGCCAGCAGTTTATCCAGGGACAATCAGCCCCAGCATTTT. Its protein is CASSLSRDNQPQHF.